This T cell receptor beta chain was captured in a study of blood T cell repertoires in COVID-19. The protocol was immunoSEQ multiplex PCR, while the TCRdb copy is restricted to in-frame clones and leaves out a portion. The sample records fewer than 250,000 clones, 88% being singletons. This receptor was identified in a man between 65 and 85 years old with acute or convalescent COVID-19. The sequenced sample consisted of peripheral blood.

CDR3 bases: TGTGCCAGCAGCTCCACAGGGGGCACCGGGGAGCTGTTTTTT. Residues: CASSSTGGTGELFF. The chain links TRBV11-3 to TRBJ2-2; 8 bases are a match to TRBD1. The CDR3 is 14 residues long. J lost 4 bases, V lost 4 bases, and 2 bases had no gene match. Germline V gene sequence: CDR1 SGHNT, CDR2 YENEEA.